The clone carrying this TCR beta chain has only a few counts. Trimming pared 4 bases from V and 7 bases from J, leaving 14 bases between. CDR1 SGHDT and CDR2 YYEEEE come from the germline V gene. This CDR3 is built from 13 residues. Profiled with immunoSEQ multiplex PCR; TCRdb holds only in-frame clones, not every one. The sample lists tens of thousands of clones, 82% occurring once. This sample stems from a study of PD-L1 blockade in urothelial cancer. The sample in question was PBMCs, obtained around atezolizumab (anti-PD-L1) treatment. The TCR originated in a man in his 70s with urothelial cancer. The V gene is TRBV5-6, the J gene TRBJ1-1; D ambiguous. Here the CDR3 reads CASSPHPGSEAFF. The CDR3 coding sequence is TGTGCCAGCAGCCCCCACCCGGGAAGTGAAGCTTTCTTT.